This record covers a single T cell receptor (beta chain). This CDR3 is 12 amino acids long. Trimming shortened V by 3 bases and J by 5 bases, and 7 bases separated the two germline ends. In the source study's methods: Nucleated cell counts were estimated from reference gene primer amplification. Method: immunoSEQ multiplex PCR; TCRdb's copy keeps in-frame clones and lacks some. V, J and clone size were drawn from that table, and D and trimming were deduced from the DNA. The profile shows more than 150,000 clones, about 86% of them singletons. This sample is part of a study of blood T cell repertoires in COVID-19. Study information: Samples taken during acute and convalescent COVID-19 were collected in the United States, Italy and Spain. T cells, B-cell-depleted T cells, or PBMCs provided the cDNA or gDNA that served as material.

The chain combines TRBV12-3 or TRBV12-4 with TRBJ1-1; D gene ambiguous. Sequenced sample: peripheral blood. This receptor was obtained from a man between 65 and 80 years old with active or convalescent COVID-19. Here the CDR3 reads CASSFSYTEAFF. The DNA of the CDR3 is TGTGCCAGCAGTTTCTCGTATACTGAAGCTTTCTTT.